These 6 T cell receptor beta chains were sequenced from one sample in a study of regulatory T cells in long-lasting Graves disease (dated by TCRdb to 2020 to 2023). The library was generated by multiplex PCR. Instrument used: Illumina HiSeq 4000. CDR3 regions were amplified by Arm-PCR with iRepertoire HTBI primers to construct TCR beta libraries. TCRdb's own reprocessing of the public reads used fastp at Q25 and MiXCR and kept productive beta chains. Rows merge per CDR3 protein into single entries with the most common DNA and genes. This sample holds 300,000 to 500,000 distinct CDR3 sequences; less than 25% were observed only once. The ten biggest clones cover under 25% of the sample. In the paper's terms, the time point label means: persistent/refractory GD, antithyroid drugs over 5 years with positive TRAb. For both TCR sequencing and RNA sequencing, RNA was extracted from PBMCs using TRIzol. Material: peripheral blood mononuclear cells (PBMCs), obtained when the disease was refractory, from a patient treated with antithyroid drugs. These receptors came from a female donor with Graves disease.

Ten or more counts support this clonotype. The chain carries TRBV28 and TRBJ2-5; 8 bases line up with TRBD2. Per the germline V gene, CDR1 is MDHEN and CDR2 is SYDVKM. Trimming removed 4 bases from V and 7 bases from J; junction bases left unmatched: 17. This CDR3 is 17 amino acids long. Here the CDR3 reads CASSSQGSGGKRGTQYF. The CDR3 DNA is TGTGCCAGCAGTTCGCAGGGGAGCGGGGGAAAGAGAGGGACCCAGTACTTC.

The J gene is TRBJ2-7, the V gene TRBV6-6, with D perhaps being TRBD1 or TRBD2 (5 bases each). CDR1 MNHNY and CDR2 SVGAGI come from the germline V gene (reference sequence). V gave up 0 bases and J gave up 3 bases, with 12 bases separating them. This CDR3 contains 15 residues. The CDR3 nucleotides read TGTGCCAGCAGTTACTCGATGCGAGGGGACTACGAGCAGTACTTC. It specifies CASSYSMRGDYEQYF.

Only a few counts were recorded for this clonotype. The chain employs TRBV7-2 and TRBJ2-1; D is unclear. With 2 bases removed from V and 3 bases from J, the gap between germline ends came to 11 bases. Germline V lookup: CDR1 SGHTA, CDR2 FQGNSA. The CDR3 covers 15 residues. The CDR3 nucleotides are TGTGCCAGCAGCTTATCTGGTTCCATCTACAATGAGCAGTTCTTC. Amino acid sequence: CASSLSGSIYNEQFF.

This chain links TRBV3-1 with TRBJ2-7, with D possibly matching TRBD2 (7 bases). The CDR3 has 14 amino acids. The germline CDR1 and CDR2 sequences are LGHDT and YNNKEL (reference sequence). The V end lost 1 base, the J end lost 2 bases, and 9 bases lay between the germline ends. The DNA of the CDR3 is TGTGCCAGCAGCCAAGGCGGGGGCCCCTACGAGCAGTACTTC. Protein product: CASSQGGGPYEQYF.

This clonotype appeared a few times. The CDR3 loop is CASSLKVAMNTEAFF. The CDR3 DNA is TGTGCCAGCAGTTTAAAAGTCGCAATGAACACTGAAGCTTTCTTT. The rearrangement joins TRBV27 to TRBJ1-1; D ambiguous. The V gene lost 2 bases and the J gene lost 0 bases, with 10 bases spanning the gap. Germline CDR1 is MNHEY and CDR2 is SMNVEV (reference sequence). The CDR3 is 15 residues long.

The rearrangement joins TRBV7-3 to TRBJ2-2; D is undetermined. Deletions cut 5 bases from V and 5 bases from J, with 9 bases between. In germline, CDR1 is SGHTA, CDR2 FQGTGA. The CDR3 is 13 amino acids. CDR3 nucleotide sequence: TGTGCCAGCAGCCTAAAAGGGACCGGGGAGCTGTTTTTT. Amino acids: CASSLKGTGELFF.